In its sample, the clone carrying this TCR beta chain was seen many times. This entry comes from a study of blood T cells in healthy people across ages. Sample-barcoded 5' priming and a J-beta primer mix drove a second PCR of roughly 7 to 11 cycles. Unique molecular identifiers of 12 random nucleotides labeled each cDNA. TCRdb recomputed calls from the 5' RACE reads with MiXCR, one row per CDR3 protein. The sample contains hundreds of thousands of distinct CDR3 sequences, 25% to 35% of which appear only once. This CDR3 has 14 residues. The V end lost 1 base, the J end lost 4 bases, and 8 bases lay between the germline ends. Germline-derived CDR1 and CDR2 are LNHNV and YYDKDF (reference sequence).

The sequenced sample consisted of blood. V and J are TRBV15 and TRBJ1-5; no clear D. The TCR was taken from a woman aged 80 or over in good health. CDR3 protein: CATSRGGPNQPQHF. Written as DNA, the CDR3 is TGTGCCACCAGCAGAGGTGGACCAAATCAGCCCCAGCATTTT. Looking up the rest from reference TRBV15 and TRBJ1-5 gives the full variable domain: DAMVIQNPRYQVTQFGKPVTLSCSQTLNHNVMYWYQQKSSQAPKLLFHYYDKDFNNEADTPDNFQSRRPNTSFCFLDIRSPGLGDTAMYLCATSRGGPNQPQHFGDGTRLSIL.